The clone carrying this T cell receptor beta chain was observed once. This sample is part of a study of blood T cell repertoires in COVID-19. Study in general: PBMCs, B-cell-depleted T cells, or T cells provided the cDNA or gDNA that made up the material.

Assay used: immunoSEQ multiplex PCR; TCRdb lists only in-frame clones, some missing. This sample has 130,000 to 150,000 clones; 88% occur once, and the top ten carry about 2.1%. V lost 6 bases and J lost 1, with 9 bases in between. The CDR3 is 13 residues long. Per germline, CDR1 SNHLY and CDR2 FYNNEI. The receptor was isolated from a human donor in a cohort sampled during active COVID-19. Source material: peripheral blood. The rearrangement joins TRBV2 to TRBJ2-5; D is perhaps TRBD2 (6 bases). Here the CDR3 DNA reads TGTGCCAGCAGGCTAGCGCGCCAAGAGACCCAGTACTTC. Translating it yields CASRLARQETQYF.